This record concerns one T cell receptor (beta chain) sequence. This record comes from a study of blood T cell repertoires in COVID-19. In the study overall: PBMCs, B-cell-depleted T cells, or T cells provided the cDNA or gDNA that made up the material.

As originally analysed: Amplification of reference gene primers provided the estimated nucleated cell counts. Profiled with immunoSEQ multiplex PCR; TCRdb holds only in-frame clones, not every one. The DNA was the basis for D and trimming; V, J and clone size are from that table. The table records 220,000 or so clones, 86% of them present only once. This CDR3 has 15 amino acids. V gave up 3 bases and J gave up 8 bases, with 19 bases separating them. CDR1 and CDR2 (germline): SGHTA, FQGTGA. Assignment of participants to cohorts was predicated upon participant-reported clinical history. Recovery meant two consecutive negative NP/OP PCR tests, professional clearance, or resolved symptoms.

The V call is TRBV7-3, the J call TRBJ2-5; D gene ambiguous. This sequence was found in a woman in her forties or fifties who had recovered from COVID-19. Sequencing input: PBMCs or T cells enriched from blood (not recorded which). The CDR3 region has the DNA TGTGCCAGCAGCTTGCTGGCGGATCGCGGCAGCACCCAGTACTTC. Translating gives CASSLLADRGSTQYF.